A selection of T cell receptor beta chains follows, all from one sample in a study of regulatory T cells in long-lasting Graves disease. MiXCR, applied by TCRdb to the multiplex PCR reads, yields one record per CDR3 protein. This sample has a few hundred thousand distinct CDR3 sequences; 12% occur once, and the top ten carry approximately 17%. Another study also made use of these data, one on T cells in Graves' hyperthyroidism and ophthalmopathy.

Here the sequenced sample was peripheral blood mononuclear cells (PBMCs), taken at new diagnosis, from a patient treated with antithyroid drugs. Receptor source: a woman aged 18-29 years with Graves disease. Both conserved end residues are part of each CDR3. The order of the fields is J gene, D gene, V gene, clone size, CDR3 protein, CDR3 DNA. The D gene is left open where the match is weak. A clone size is listed for some rows: how often the clone was seen (once, few, many), or a class if it is expanded.

TRBJ1-5 NA TRBV20-1 many CSARNDGQASDQPQHF TGCAGTGCTAGAAATGACGGGCAGGCGTCGGATCAGCCCCAGCATTTT
TRBJ1-5 NA TRBV4-3 NA CASSQDIGPNQPQHF TGCGCCAGCAGCCAAGATATTGGGCCTAATCAGCCCCAGCATTTT
TRBJ2-6 NA TRBV5-4 NA CASAGPSSGANVLTF TGTGCCAGCGCGGGACCGAGCTCTGGGGCCAACGTCCTGACTTTC
TRBJ1-1 NA TRBV6-8 many CASSYPRTDEGAFF TGTGCCAGCAGTTACCCCAGGACGGACGAGGGAGCTTTCTTT
TRBJ2-1 TRBD2 TRBV28 once CASSPGTSGRSTYNEQFF TGTGCCAGCAGTCCAGGGACTAGCGGGAGATCCACCTACAATGAGCAGTTCTTC
TRBJ1-6 NA TRBV15 many CATSRIRGSPLHF TGTGCCACCAGCAGAATCCGGGGCTCACCCCTCCACTTT
TRBJ1-5 TRBD1 TRBV7-3 NA CASSLTRTGSSFKYSNQPQHF TGTGCCAGCAGCTTAACTAGGACAGGGAGTTCTTTTAAATATAGCAATCAGCCCCAGCATTTT
TRBJ2-3 TRBD1 TRBV20-1 many CSVMDRDMWAQYF TGCAGTGTCATGGACAGGGACATGTGGGCGCAGTATTTT
TRBJ1-5 NA TRBV7-2 many CASSLEYSNQPQHF TGTGCCAGCAGCTTAGAGTATAGCAATCAGCCCCAGCATTTT
TRBJ2-1 NA TRBV20-1 NA CSARGPGQGHEQFF TGCAGTGCTAGAGGACCCGGTCAAGGCCATGAGCAGTTCTTC
TRBJ1-1 NA TRBV15 medium-sized CATSDPISNIGMNTEAFF TGTGCCACCAGCGATCCGATCTCCAATATCGGGATGAACACTGAAGCTTTCTTT
TRBJ1-1 TRBD1 TRBV18 many CASSQTGTYNTEAFF TGTGCCAGCTCACAGACAGGGACTTATAACACTGAAGCTTTCTTT
TRBJ2-3 NA TRBV29-1 NA CSVGQVADTQYF TGCAGCGTTGGACAGGTAGCAGATACGCAGTATTTT
TRBJ2-5 TRBD1 TRBV10-3 many CAISTGTGGEDGETQYF TGTGCCATATCAACCGGGACAGGGGGCGAGGATGGGGAGACCCAGTACTTC
TRBJ1-1 NA TRBV7-9 NA CASSFAREITEAFF TGTGCCAGCAGCTTCGCCAGGGAGATCACTGAAGCTTTCTTT
TRBJ2-3 TRBD1 TRBV28 many CASSSPGLRGPTDTQYF TGTGCCAGCAGTTCCCCCGGACTGAGGGGGCCCACAGATACGCAGTATTTT
TRBJ2-7 NA TRBV20-1 many CSARARDGPYEQYF TGCAGTGCTAGAGCCAGGGACGGTCCCTACGAGCAGTACTTC
TRBJ2-7 NA TRBV28 many CASSPLRGVSYEQYF TGTGCCAGCAGTCCCCTCAGGGGCGTATCCTACGAGCAGTACTTC
TRBJ2-1 NA TRBV10-3 many CAISESMARSPYNEQFF TGTGCCATCAGTGAGTCGATGGCCCGAAGCCCCTACAATGAGCAGTTCTTC
TRBJ2-3 TRBD2 TRBV27 many CASSPPGLGTSDTQYF TGTGCCAGCAGTCCCCCGGGACTAGGGACCTCAGATACGCAGTATTTT
TRBJ2-5 NA TRBV20-1 NA CSARDDGETQYF TGCAGTGCTAGAGATGACGGGGAGACCCAGTACTTC
TRBJ1-2 NA TRBV12-3/TRBV12-4 many CASSFGRRGANYGYTF TGTGCCAGCAGTTTCGGTAGGAGGGGAGCTAACTATGGCTACACCTTC
TRBJ2-3 NA TRBV2 many CASSLVGADTQYF TGTGCCAGCAGCCTAGTTGGGGCAGATACGCAGTATTTT
TRBJ2-3 NA TRBV5-1 NA CASSSLRPTDTQYF TGCGCCAGCAGCAGTTTAAGACCCACAGATACGCAGTATTTT
TRBJ2-1 NA TRBV7-3 many CASSFGGYRANEQFF TGTGCCAGCAGCTTTGGAGGGTATCGAGCAAATGAGCAGTTCTTC
TRBJ2-3 NA TRBV7-9 NA CASSRGPWDTQYF TGTGCCAGCAGCCGGGGCCCCTGGGATACGCAGTATTTT
TRBJ1-1 TRBD1 TRBV7-8 many CASSLGQAWDSAEAFF TGTGCCAGCAGCCTAGGACAGGCCTGGGATTCAGCCGAAGCTTTCTTT
TRBJ2-1 NA TRBV12-5 many CASGLVPEGDEQFF TGTGCTAGTGGTTTGGTACCTGAGGGGGATGAGCAGTTCTTC
TRBJ2-2 NA TRBV14 NA CASSQDRGGTGELFF TGTGCCAGCAGCCAAGATCGAGGAGGGACCGGGGAGCTGTTTTTT
TRBJ2-7 TRBD2 TRBV7-2 many CASSSTSGSEQYF TGTGCCAGCAGCTCGACTAGCGGGAGCGAGCAGTACTTC
TRBJ2-5 NA TRBV3-1 many CASSQVRETQYF TGTGCCAGCAGCCAAGTTCGGGAGACCCAGTACTTC
TRBJ2-5 NA TRBV9 few CASSGPRGAEETQYF TGTGCCAGCAGCGGCCCGAGGGGTGCCGAAGAGACCCAGTACTTC
TRBJ2-3 NA TRBV5-1 many CASSPNAGGTQYF TGCGCCAGCTCCCCGAATGCTGGGGGTACGCAGTATTTT
TRBJ1-2 NA TRBV5-1 many CASSSTTNYALYGYTF TGCGCCAGCAGCTCAACTACTAATTACGCCCTCTATGGCTACACCTTC
TRBJ2-5 NA TRBV20-1 many CSASRFSKETQYF TGCAGTGCCTCCCGATTCTCTAAAGAGACCCAGTACTTC
TRBJ2-5 TRBD1 TRBV7-9 many CASSVPGQGIAETQYF TGTGCCAGCAGCGTCCCGGGACAGGGGATTGCGGAGACCCAGTACTTC
TRBJ2-5 NA TRBV6-2/TRBV6-3 many CASSSRVRETQYF TGTGCCAGCAGTTCCAGGGTTAGAGAGACCCAGTACTTC
TRBJ2-1 NA TRBV20-1 NA CSARYGTQYNEQFF TGCAGTGCTAGGTACGGGACTCAATACAATGAGCAGTTCTTC
TRBJ2-7 NA TRBV6-2/TRBV6-3 many CASRSGTSKQYF TGTGCCAGCAGATCCGGGACATCCAAGCAGTACTTC
TRBJ1-2 NA TRBV7-9 many CASSPDGYYGYTF TGTGCCAGCAGCCCTGACGGATACTATGGCTACACCTTC
TRBJ2-3 TRBD2 TRBV5-1 few CASSTGTRPGGTDTQYF TGCGCCAGCAGCACAGGGACCCGGCCGGGGGGGACAGATACGCAGTATTTT
TRBJ2-2 NA TRBV14 many CASSQGGELFF TGTGCCAGCAGCCAAGGCGGGGAGCTGTTTTTT
TRBJ1-1 TRBD1 TRBV6-1 many CASRDRGQLNTEAFF TGTGCCAGCAGGGATAGGGGACAGCTGAACACTGAAGCTTTCTTT
TRBJ2-3 NA TRBV27 many CASSRLGHSKSTDTQYF TGTGCCAGCAGTAGGTTGGGACACTCAAAAAGCACAGATACGCAGTATTTT
TRBJ2-5 NA TRBV20-1 many CSARDTPRDYQETQYF TGCAGTGCTAGAGATACTCCCAGGGACTACCAAGAGACCCAGTACTTC
TRBJ2-1 NA TRBV28 many CASHWVGSYNEQFF TGTGCCAGCCATTGGGTAGGCTCCTACAATGAGCAGTTCTTC
TRBJ1-2 TRBD1 TRBV2 many CASTGGFGYTF TGTGCCAGTACAGGGGGGTTCGGCTACACCTTC
TRBJ2-2 NA TRBV12-3/TRBV12-4 NA CASSPQDFTGELFF TGTGCCAGCAGTCCACAGGACTTCACCGGGGAGCTGTTTTTT
TRBJ2-3 NA TRBV15 NA CATSRNREGQMSQYF TGTGCCACCAGCAGAAACAGGGAGGGGCAGATGTCGCAGTATTTT
TRBJ2-7 TRBD1 TRBV15 many CATSIGQVGSYEQYF TGTGCCACCAGCATTGGACAGGTGGGCTCCTACGAGCAGTACTTC
TRBJ2-1 NA TRBV7-3 NA CASSRRARYNEQFF TGTGCCAGCAGCCGCAGAGCGAGGTACAATGAGCAGTTCTTC
TRBJ2-2 TRBD2 TRBV7-3 NA CASSRTSDTPWELFF TGTGCCAGCAGTCGGACTAGCGACACACCGTGGGAGCTGTTTTTT
TRBJ1-4 NA TRBV4-1 few CASRQGVATNEKLFF TGCGCCAGCAGACAAGGGGTGGCAACTAATGAAAAACTGTTTTTT